A single sample is the source of the 7 T cell receptor beta chains below, sequenced in a study of technical replicates of blood from a handful of donors. Method: immunoSEQ multiplex PCR; TCRdb's copy keeps in-frame clones and lacks some. The sample lists 45,000 to 55,000 clones; 94% were seen once. The sequenced material came from T cells isolated from PBMCs. These receptors were collected from a human donor in good health.

This sequence joins TRBV28 and TRBJ1-2; D uncertain. Germline V gene data show CDR1 as MDHEN and CDR2 as SYDVKM. With 11 bases removed from V and 0 bases from J, the gap between germline ends came to 10 bases. CDR3 size: 12 residues. CDR3 amino acids: CAAAQSNYGYTF. Here the CDR3 DNA reads TGTGCCGCTGCACAGTCTAACTATGGCTACACCTTC.

This CDR3 reads CASSPGDRLYEQYF. In nucleotides, the CDR3 is TGCGCCAGCAGCCCCGGGGACAGGCTCTACGAGCAGTACTTC. The rearrangement links TRBV5-1 to TRBJ2-7, with TRBD1 matching 8 bases. Germline V lookup: CDR1 SGHRS, CDR2 YFSETQ. CDR3 length: 14 amino acids. The V segment lost 4 bases and the J segment 3 bases; nucleotides outside the gene matches: 6. Full variable domain (missing parts from reference TRBV5-1 and TRBJ2-7): KAGVTQTPRYLIKTRGQQVTLSCSPISGHRSVSWYQQTPGQGLQFLFEYFSETQRNKGNFPGRFSGRQFSNSRSEMNVSTLELGDSALYLCASSPGDRLYEQYFGPGTRLTVT.

There are a few counts of this clone. V gene TRBV11-1 combines with J gene TRBJ1-1, with D perhaps TRBD1 (5 bases). The CDR3 sequence is 15 residues long. Trimming pared 2 bases from V and 1 base from J, leaving 11 bases between. Germline loops: CDR1 SGHAT, CDR2 FQDESV (reference sequence). Written as DNA, the CDR3 is TGTGCCAGCAGCTTATTAAGGGGTCGGAACACTGAAGCTTTCTTT. Encoded protein: CASSLLRGRNTEAFF.

The rearrangement uses TRBV28 and TRBJ2-7; a possible D gene is TRBD1 (6 bases). The V end was cut by 5 bases, the J end by 2 bases, with 22 bases between. The CDR3 spans 17 residues. The germline V gene has CDR1 MDHEN and CDR2 SYDVKM. Here the CDR3 reads CASSLLYRDRVPYEQYF. CDR3 bases: TGTGCCAGCAGTCTACTTTACAGGGATCGGGTTCCCTACGAGCAGTACTTC. Full variable domain (missing parts from reference TRBV28 and TRBJ2-7): DVKVTQSSRYLVKRTGEKVFLECVQDMDHENMFWYRQDPGLGLRLIYFSYDVKMKEKGDIPEGYSVSREKKERFSLILESASTNQTSMYLCASSLLYRDRVPYEQYFGPGTRLTVT.

The V call is TRBV5-1, the J call TRBJ1-4; D ambiguous. CDR1 is SGHRS and CDR2 is YFSETQ in the germline V gene. This CDR3 comprises 14 residues. Trimming cost V 0 bases and J 3 bases, with 6 bases left between them. The CDR3 coding sequence is TGCGCCAGCAGCTTGGGCCAGGCTAATGAAAAACTGTTTTTT. This codes for CASSLGQANEKLFF.

The chain is built from TRBV7-2 and TRBJ2-1; TRBD2 matches 9 bases. The length of the CDR3 is 16 residues. Per germline, CDR1 SGHTA and CDR2 FQGNSA. V lost 0 bases, J lost 12 bases, and 12 bases stayed unmatched. The CDR3 DNA sequence: TGTGCCAGCAGCTTAGCGCCAGCGGGGGGCCCCCCGGGGCAGTTCTTC. It specifies CASSLAPAGGPPGQFF.

V is TRBV14 and J is TRBJ1-2; possibly TRBD1 for D (5 bases). This CDR3 region has 14 residues. Between the trimmed V and J ends, which lost 4 bases and 0 bases, there was a span of 9 bases. CDR1 SGHDN and CDR2 FVKESK come from the germline V gene. As DNA, the CDR3 is TGTGCCAGCAGCCGGGGGGGGTCTAACTATGGCTACACCTTC. Its translation is CASSRGGSNYGYTF.